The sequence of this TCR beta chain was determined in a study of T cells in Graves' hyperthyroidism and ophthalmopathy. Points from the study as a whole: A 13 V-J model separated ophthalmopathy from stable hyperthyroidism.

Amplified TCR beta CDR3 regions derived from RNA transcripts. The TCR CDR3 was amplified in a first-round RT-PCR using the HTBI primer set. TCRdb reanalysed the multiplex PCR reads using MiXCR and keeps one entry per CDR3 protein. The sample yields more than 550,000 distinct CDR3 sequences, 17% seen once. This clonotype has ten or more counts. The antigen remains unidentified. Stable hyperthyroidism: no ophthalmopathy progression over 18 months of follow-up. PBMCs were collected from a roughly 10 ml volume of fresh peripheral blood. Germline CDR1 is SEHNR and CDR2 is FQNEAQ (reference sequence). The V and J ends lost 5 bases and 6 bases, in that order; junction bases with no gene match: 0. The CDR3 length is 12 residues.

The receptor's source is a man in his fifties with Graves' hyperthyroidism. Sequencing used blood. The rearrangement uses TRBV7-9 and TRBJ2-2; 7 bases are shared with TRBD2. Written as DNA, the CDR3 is TGTGCCAGCAGCGGGGGGGCCGGGGAGCTGTTTTTT. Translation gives CASSGGAGELFF.